One TCR beta chain is described in this entry. Using immunoSEQ multiplex PCR, the repertoire was profiled, and TCRdb retains in-frame clones only, with some absent. The data contain approximately 89,000 clones, around 84% of them singletons. This CDR3 is built from 15 residues. CDR1 is MNHEY, CDR2 SMNVEV, per germline (reference sequence). V lost 5 bases and J lost 0, with 13 bases in between. The sample comes from a study of T cell responses to AZD1222 COVID-19 vaccine. This chain uses TRBV27 with TRBJ1-1; D gene unclear. The input for sequencing was peripheral blood, taken 28 days after the second AZD1222 dose. The TCR was taken from an adult who received the AZD1222 COVID-19 vaccine. CDR3 bases: TGTGCCAGCAGTGTAAAGGTGCAGTTGAACACTGAAGCTTTCTTT. Translated, it gives CASSVKVQLNTEAFF.